This T cell receptor beta chain was identified during a study of T cell responses to AZD1222 COVID-19 vaccine. Broader study findings: Regions 160-218 and 743-854 held dominance among vaccine-associated CD4 TCRs, which spanned spike.

V gave up 3 bases and J gave up 0 bases; unmatched junction bases: 5. There are 16 residues in the CDR3. Looked up from germline, CDR1 is LGHDT and CDR2 is YNNKEL (reference sequence). Generated by immunoSEQ multiplex PCR, the TCRdb table keeps only in-frame clones and is missing some. The table shows under 150,000 clones, with around 89% occurring only once. With regard to this clone: Antigen unknown.

V gene TRBV3-1 (or the pseudogene TRBV3-2) combines with J gene TRBJ2-4; 7 bases line up with TRBD2. This TCR was recovered from an adult in good health. Sequencing was performed on peripheral blood, taken on day 0 of MenACWY control vaccination. CDR3 protein: CASSHSSGLAKNIQYF. CDR3 nucleotide sequence: TGTGCCAGCAGCCATTCTAGCGGACTAGCCAAAAACATTCAGTACTTC.